One sample yielded the 21 T cell receptor beta chains listed below, sequenced in a study of Ad26.COV2.S vaccination and SARS-CoV-2 variants. The data were produced by immunoSEQ multiplex PCR, yet TCRdb's version contains in-frame clones alone and is incomplete. Of approximately 410,000 clones in the sample, around 92% were seen once. Treatment reported: 19 received Ad26.COV2.S at low or high dose, single or two shots; about 5 received placebo; per-sample allocation not given. Specimens were obtained on day 63 following the first vaccine or placebo injection. Sequencing was performed on peripheral blood, taken in a trial of Ad26.COV2.S vaccine versus placebo. Every receptor here comes from a person between 18 and 65 years old who received the Ad26.COV2.S COVID-19 vaccine or a placebo.

This chain joins TRBV6-5 and TRBJ2-7; tentatively, D is TRBD2 (5 bases). In germline, CDR1 is MNHEY, CDR2 SVGAGI. V lost 0 bases and J 4 bases, leaving 13 bases between the germline ends. CDR3 length: 15 residues. CDR3 coding DNA: TGTGCCAGCAGTTACTCGGCTAGCCCGTTGTACGAGCAGTACTTC. It yields the protein CASSYSASPLYEQYF.

The chain recombines TRBV11-2 with TRBJ1-1, with 9 bases aligning to TRBD1. The length of the CDR3 is 14 residues. The V segment lost 5 bases and the J segment 0 bases; nucleotides outside the gene matches: 1. Germline CDR1 reads SGHAT; CDR2 reads FQNNGV. CDR3 amino acids: CASSRDRVNTEAFF. In nucleotides, the CDR3 is TGTGCCAGCAGCCGGGACAGGGTGAACACTGAAGCTTTCTTT.

The rearrangement links TRBV7-2 to TRBJ1-2, with 7 bases matching TRBD1. Germline V lookup: CDR1 SGHTA, CDR2 FQGNSA. The CDR3 is 15 residues long. V was pared by 5 bases and J by 4 bases, with 10 bases of the junction left unmatched. The CDR3 spells CASSIRDSPFYGYTF. The CDR3 nucleotides are TGTGCCAGCAGCATCCGGGACAGCCCTTTCTATGGCTACACCTTC.

The V and J genes are TRBV7-2 and TRBJ2-2; 9 bases map to TRBD2. This CDR3 is built from 15 residues. In germline, CDR1 is SGHTA, CDR2 FQGNSA. The V gene end was trimmed by 0 bases and the J gene end by 6 bases; junction bases not matched to a gene: 2. CDR3 coding DNA: TGTGCCAGCAGCTTAGCGGCGGGGGGGCCCGGGGAGCTGTTTTTT. The encoded protein is CASSLAAGGPGELFF. Variable domain in full (rest from reference TRBV7-2 and TRBJ2-2): GAGVSQSPSNKVTEKGKDVELRCDPISGHTALYWYRQSLGQGLEFLIYFQGNSAPDKSGLPSDRFSAERTGGSVSTLTIQRTQQEDSAVYLCASSLAAGGPGELFFGEGSRLTVL.

The chain joins TRBV3-1 (or the pseudogene TRBV3-2) to TRBJ2-2; D may be TRBD1 (5 bases). V shed 4 bases and J shed 9 bases, with 15 bases lying between them. From germline, CDR1 is LGHDT and CDR2 YNNKEL (reference sequence). The CDR3 is 14 amino acids. The CDR3, as DNA: TGTGCCAGCAGCCCCCGCAGGGAAGTTTGGGAGCTGTTTTTT. Translated, it gives CASSPRREVWELFF.

This clone turned up a few times. The rearrangement links TRBV10-3 to TRBJ2-1; no clear D gene. Trimming left V 4 bases short and J 5 bases short, with 6 bases between. Germline lookup yields CDR1 ENHRY and CDR2 SYGVKD. This CDR3 has 12 amino acids. The CDR3 is CAISGQNNEQFF. The CDR3 DNA sequence: TGTGCCATCAGTGGGCAGAACAATGAGCAGTTCTTC.

The chain links TRBV5-6 to TRBJ2-7; D is uncertain. With 1 base removed from V and 2 bases from J, the gap between germline ends came to 10 bases. CDR3 length: 14 residues. Germline CDR1 SGHDT, CDR2 YYEEEE. The CDR3 loop reads CASSLLGKPYEQYF. CDR3 sequence (DNA): TGTGCCAGCAGCTTGCTCGGAAAGCCCTACGAGCAGTACTTC.

A few counts support this clone. This chain links TRBV29-1 with TRBJ1-2; D ambiguous. Germline V CDR1 and CDR2: SQVTM, ANQGSEA. V shed 3 bases and J shed 5 bases, with 7 bases lying between them. This CDR3 has 11 amino acids. CDR3 sequence reads: CSVDVGYGYTF. CDR3 DNA sequence: TGCAGCGTTGACGTCGGGTATGGCTACACCTTC.

The V call is TRBV6-2 or TRBV6-3, the J call TRBJ2-1, with D hard to call. There are 12 residues in the CDR3. V gave up 2 bases and J gave up 5 bases, with 4 bases separating them. The V gene's germline CDR1 is MNHEY and CDR2 SVGEGT. In DNA form, the CDR3 reads TGTGCCAGCAGTTACGGTAACAATGAGCAGTTCTTC. Protein product: CASSYGNNEQFF.

J is TRBJ2-7 and V is TRBV6-6; 9 bases are shared with TRBD1. The CDR3 has 14 amino acids. Losses at the gene ends were 10 bases for V and 7 bases for J; bases not matched to a gene: 14. Germline CDR1 reads MNHNY; CDR2 reads SVGAGI (reference sequence). CDR3 sequence: CATVTLDRGNEQYF. In DNA form, the CDR3 reads TGTGCCACCGTTACCCTGGACAGGGGAAATGAGCAGTACTTC.

CDR3 protein: CAIGGTSGAKNIQYF. In DNA, the CDR3 is TGTGCCATCGGAGGGACTAGCGGGGCGAAAAACATTCAGTACTTC. This chain uses TRBV10-3 with TRBJ2-4; 13 nucleotides line up with TRBD2. V gave up 8 bases and J gave up 4 bases; unmatched junction bases: 5. Looked up from germline, CDR1 is ENHRY and CDR2 is SYGVKD. The CDR3 spans 15 residues.

The rearrangement joins TRBV5-1 to TRBJ2-3; D perhaps matches TRBD2 (7 bases). V lost 3 bases and J lost 5, with 16 bases in between. The CDR3 is made up of 15 amino acids. Germline V gene data show CDR1 as SGHRS and CDR2 as YFSETQ. The CDR3 DNA sequence: TGCGCCAGCAGCTCCGACGGGGGGCCGGAAGATACGCAGTATTTT. Protein sequence: CASSSDGGPEDTQYF.

The rearrangement joins TRBV6-1 to TRBJ2-1; the D is unclear. CDR1 is MNHNS and CDR2 is SASEGT in the germline V gene. V lost 3 bases to trimming and J lost 8 bases, with 8 bases between them. The CDR3 runs to 12 residues. This chain's CDR3 is CASSERSDEQFF. The CDR3, as DNA: TGTGCCAGCAGTGAGCGGAGCGATGAGCAGTTCTTC.

This chain joins TRBV15 and TRBJ1-2; maybe TRBD1 (6 bases). Between the trimmed V and J ends, which lost 0 bases and 3 bases, there was a span of 20 bases. This CDR3 is 18 amino acids long. CDR1 and CDR2 from the germline V gene are LNHNV and YYDKDF (reference sequence). CDR3 sequence reads: CATSREAGAGFGYYGYTF. CDR3 coding DNA: TGTGCCACCAGCAGAGAAGCAGGGGCCGGTTTTGGGTACTATGGCTACACCTTC. The variable domain in full, with the rest retrieved from reference TRBV15 and TRBJ1-2, is DAMVIQNPRYQVTQFGKPVTLSCSQTLNHNVMYWYQQKSSQAPKLLFHYYDKDFNNEADTPDNFQSRRPNTSFCFLDIRSPGLGDTAMYLCATSREAGAGFGYYGYTFGSGTRLTVV.

The V gene is TRBV15, the J gene TRBJ2-7; 11 bases match TRBD1. The V segment lost 5 bases and the J segment 0 bases; nucleotides outside the gene matches: 6. Germline lookup yields CDR1 LNHNV and CDR2 YYDKDF (reference sequence). This CDR3 is 16 amino acids long. CDR3 sequence reads: CATSGGQGAFSYEQYF. The CDR3 bases are TGTGCCACCAGCGGCGGACAGGGGGCTTTCTCCTACGAGCAGTACTTC. Drawing the rest from reference TRBV15 and TRBJ2-7, the complete variable domain is DAMVIQNPRYQVTQFGKPVTLSCSQTLNHNVMYWYQQKSSQAPKLLFHYYDKDFNNEADTPDNFQSRRPNTSFCFLDIRSPGLGDTAMYLCATSGGQGAFSYEQYFGPGTRLTVT.

The chain carries TRBV6-1 and TRBJ1-5; D unclear. CDR3 length: 15 amino acids. The germline CDR1 and CDR2 sequences are MNHNS and SASEGT. V was shortened by 2 bases and J by 3 bases, with 11 bases between the two germline ends. CDR3 DNA: TGTGCCAGCAGTGAACAGGAGGGCTCCAATCAGCCCCAGCATTTT. Protein product: CASSEQEGSNQPQHF.

The DNA for the CDR3 is TGTGCCAGCTCATCCACGACAGGGGACGGGGAGCTGTTTTTT. Its protein is CASSSTTGDGELFF. This rearrangement joins TRBV18 to TRBJ2-2; 8 positions match TRBD1. V shed 5 bases, J shed 7 bases, and the junction held 6 bases outside the gene matches. The CDR3 has 14 residues. Looked up from germline, CDR1 is KGHSH and CDR2 is LQKENI.

The V and J genes are TRBV19 and TRBJ1-4, with D unresolved. Germline loops: CDR1 LNHDA, CDR2 SQIVND (reference sequence). This CDR3 comprises 21 residues. Deletions cut 3 bases from V and 0 bases from J, with 26 bases between. The CDR3 reads CASSILSTILTLPATNEKLFF. Here the CDR3 DNA reads TGTGCCAGTAGTATCCTTTCGACCATCCTAACACTTCCTGCAACTAATGAAAAACTGTTTTTT.

This sequence joins TRBV5-1 and TRBJ1-2, with 7 bases matching TRBD1. Germline V gene data show CDR1 as SGHRS and CDR2 as YFSETQ. V lost 2 bases and J lost 2; bases outside the gene matches: 12. This CDR3 contains 17 residues. The CDR3 loop is CASSFSGQKKNNYGYTF. The CDR3 nucleotides read TGCGCCAGCAGCTTTTCGGGACAGAAAAAAAACAACTATGGCTACACCTTC.

The chain uses TRBV24-1 and TRBJ2-3; 10 nucleotides line up with TRBD2. Germline assignment: CDR1 KGHDR and CDR2 SFDVKD. V shed 4 bases, J shed 0 bases, and the junction held 6 bases outside the gene matches. The CDR3 is 17 residues long. CDR3 nucleotides: TGTGCCACCAGTGACCGGACTAGCGGATTTAGCACAGATACGCAGTATTTT. Protein product: CATSDRTSGFSTDTQYF.

This clone appeared once. The DNA for the CDR3 is TGTGCCAGCAGCGCCGGGGGGGCAAGAAGTGGCTACACCTTC. Translating gives CASSAGGARSGYTF. The J gene is TRBJ1-2, the V gene TRBV7-2, with TRBD1 as a possible D gene (6 bases). V shed 5 bases and J shed 7 bases, with 17 bases lying between them. The CDR3 runs to 14 residues. Germline CDR1 SGHTA, CDR2 FQGNSA.